This T cell receptor (beta chain) was obtained from a study of T-cell memory formation after mild COVID-19 (dated by TCRdb to the early 2020s). Some background on the complete study: TCR sequence clusters from the two donors were largely donor specific. Longitudinal TCRalpha and TCRbeta repertoire sequencing tracked T-cell clones expanding and contracting after mild COVID-19 in two donors. The cohort was made up of two young adult volunteers, one female and one male, who were previously healthy. General conclusions and limits of the study: SARS-CoV-2 specificity of the second-wave clones peaking on day 37 was not confirmed. The study included only a couple of mild cases, and larger cohorts that include severe cases with pre-infection samples were judged to be necessary. Some responding clones were detected in pre-infection memory, suggesting pre-existing cross-reactive memory T cells joined the SARS-CoV-2 response. Contracting CD4+ clones turned up mainly in the CM and EM memory subsets, whereas EMRA was where CD8+ clones were enriched. From day 15 to 85, contracting clones showed balanced CD4/CD8 phenotypes, whereas a second wave of clones that expanded from day 15 to 37 leaned towards CD4+.

A word on this clonotype: Its antigen remains undetermined. No base quality values were provided; no much bigger clone lies one nucleotide off.

Ficoll-Paque density gradient centrifugation was used to isolate PBMCs. These reads were obtained on an Illumina NovaSeq 6000. cDNA libraries for TCRalpha and TCRbeta were prepared by 5'RACE using constant-segment primers, with sample barcodes and unique molecular identifiers added. RNA was extracted from every sample with Trizol reagent. Amplification of the libraries took two PCR steps, and the second step added a second sample barcode plus Illumina TruSeq adapters. Sequencing of libraries was performed on an Illumina NovaSeq with 2 x 150 bp paired-end reads. The paper's data handling went like this. Reads were demultiplexed and collapsed into UMI-guided consensus sequences with migec v1.2.7. Using mixcr v2.1.11, UMI consensuses were aligned to TRA and TRB V and J templates and then assembled into clonotypes. A clonotype was counted as expanded or contracted only if both edgeR and NoisET called the change significant, with noise models trained on biological replicates. edgeR calls used a false discovery rate-adjusted p below 0.01 and a log2 fold-change threshold of 1. PCA with hierarchical clustering of max-normalized trajectories of the 1000 most abundant clonotypes was used as exploratory dynamics analysis. Separately sequenced CD4+ and CD8+ repertoires were used to assign the CD4 or CD8 phenotype of responding clones. TCRdb passed the public sequencing reads through fastp at Q25 and MiXCR, retaining productive beta sequences. Every distinct CDR3 protein forms one entry, paired with its most common genes and DNA. The V and J calls were not made by the authors but by TCRdb's processing. The sample table lists around 140,000 distinct CDR3 sequences, 15% to 20% of them with a count of one. In total, the top ten clones hold under 2.5% of the sample.

The sequence was collected from an adult woman who had mild COVID-19 (a few samples of this study predate the infection). The sample titles of this study are shuffled in the database, so cell type and time point are left out; the donor was told from shared clones. The sample was PBMCs or a T cell subset sorted from them (not recorded which).

For the CDR3, the sequence is CASSSTGLAGGRTGELFF. The DNA is as follows: TGTGCCAGCAGTTCGACGGGACTAGCGGGAGGTCGCACCGGGGAGCTGTTTTTT. The chain joins TRBV27 to TRBJ2-2, with 15 middle bases fitting TRBD2. Via the germline V gene (reference sequence), CDR1 is MNHEY and CDR2 SMNVEV. From cysteine to phenylalanine, the CDR3 is 18 amino acids long. The sequence is cut down to CDR3 DNA, 54 bases in frame from base 1. V and J are trimmed by 4 bases and 4 bases, and the gene matches miss 7 bases of the junction.